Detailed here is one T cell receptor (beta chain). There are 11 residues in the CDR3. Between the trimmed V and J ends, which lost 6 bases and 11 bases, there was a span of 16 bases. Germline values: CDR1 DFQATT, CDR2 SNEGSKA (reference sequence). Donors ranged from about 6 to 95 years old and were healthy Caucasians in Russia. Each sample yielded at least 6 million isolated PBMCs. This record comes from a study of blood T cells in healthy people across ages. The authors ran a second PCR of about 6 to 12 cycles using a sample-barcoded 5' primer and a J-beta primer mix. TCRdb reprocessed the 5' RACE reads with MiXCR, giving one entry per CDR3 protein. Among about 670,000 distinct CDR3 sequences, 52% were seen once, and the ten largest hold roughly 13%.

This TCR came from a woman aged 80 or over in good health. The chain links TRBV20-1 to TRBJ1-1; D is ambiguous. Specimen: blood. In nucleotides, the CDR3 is TGCAGTGCGCTACGGGAGCACGGGGCTTTCTTT. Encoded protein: CSALREHGAFF.